Each of the 3 T cell receptor beta chains below was sequenced from the same sample in a study of cytomegalovirus exposure and HLA in healthy donors. Both 60 Vbeta primers and 13 Jbeta primers went into the PCR. Profiling relied on immunoSEQ multiplex PCR, and the TCRdb table lists in-frame clones only, not all of them. The data show around 120,000 clones, 75% to 90% seen once. The sequencing input was PBMCs. Receptor source: a female donor in good health and CMV-seropositive.

J is TRBJ2-3 and V is TRBV7-9; D possibly corresponds to TRBD2 (7 bases). V gave up 3 bases and J gave up 3 bases, with 10 bases separating them. This CDR3 region has 14 residues. Germline CDR1 and CDR2: SEHNR and FQNEAQ (reference sequence). The CDR3 DNA sequence: TGTGCCAGCAGCTTCGCGGGGGCTACAGATACGCAGTATTTT. Its protein is CASSFAGATDTQYF.

V and J are TRBV5-4 and TRBJ1-1, with D tentatively TRBD1 (5 bases). Germline-derived CDR1 and CDR2 are SGHNT and YYREEE (reference sequence). Trimming took off 3 bases at V and 2 bases at J, with 11 bases between the two ends. The CDR3 length is 14 residues. CDR3 bases: TGTGCCAGCAGCTCTTTGACAGCAAACACTGAAGCTTTCTTT. Amino acids: CASSSLTANTEAFF.

The V gene is TRBV10-3, the J gene TRBJ1-1; the D is unclear. The germline gives CDR1 ENHRY, CDR2 SYGVKD. The CDR3 runs 14 residues. V lost 3 bases and J lost 1, with 9 bases in between. The CDR3 DNA reads TGTGCCATCAGTGACGACAATGGGAACACTGAAGCTTTCTTT. This sequence encodes CAISDDNGNTEAFF.